This T cell receptor (beta chain) was captured in a study of blood T cell repertoires in COVID-19. In the study overall: Sites across the United States, Italy and Spain contributed samples from acute and convalescent COVID-19.

Measured with immunoSEQ multiplex PCR; TCRdb has only the in-frame clones, and not every one. The table includes about 310,000 clones, around 84% detected once. The participants were between about 18 and 90 years old and came from roughly 24 US areas. Assignment of participants to cohorts was predicated upon participant-reported clinical history. This clone was seen once. This CDR3 is 11 amino acids long. Trimming removed 6 bases from V and 10 bases from J, with 12 bases in between. The receptor was derived from a woman aged 25 to 39 who had been exposed to COVID-19. The V gene is TRBV12-3 or TRBV12-4, the J gene TRBJ1-2; D perhaps matches TRBD1 (6 bases). What was sequenced was PBMCs or T cells enriched from blood (not recorded which). The chain's CDR3 is CASSNRVSYTF. In DNA form, the CDR3 reads TGTGCCAGCAGCAACAGGGTTTCCTACACCTTC.